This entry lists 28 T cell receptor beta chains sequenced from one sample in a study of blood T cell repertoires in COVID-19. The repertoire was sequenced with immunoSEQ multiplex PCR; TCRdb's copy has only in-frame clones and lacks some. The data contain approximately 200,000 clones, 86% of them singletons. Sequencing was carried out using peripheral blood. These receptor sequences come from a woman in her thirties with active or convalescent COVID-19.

The DNA of the CDR3 is TGTGCCAGTAGTATACAGGATAATGGCTACACCTTC. Translation gives CASSIQDNGYTF. The J gene is TRBJ1-2, the V gene TRBV19; D uncertain. This CDR3 has 12 amino acids. The V end lost 2 bases, the J end lost 6 bases, and 7 bases lay between the germline ends. The germline gives CDR1 LNHDA, CDR2 SQIVND (reference sequence).

CDR3 amino acids: CASSLLASGSSRQFF. CDR3 bases: TGTGCCAGCAGCTTGCTGGCTAGCGGGAGTAGTCGGCAGTTCTTC. The chain joins TRBV5-6 to TRBJ2-1, with TRBD2 identical over 10 bases. CDR1 and CDR2 (germline): SGHDT, YYEEEE. V lost 1 base and J lost 12; bases outside the gene matches: 10. The CDR3 has 15 residues. The complete variable domain, with remaining parts taken from reference TRBV5-6 and TRBJ2-1, reads DAGVTQSPTHLIKTRGQQVTLRCSPKSGHDTVSWYQQALGQGPQFIFQYYEEEERQRGNFPDRFSGHQFPNYSSELNVNALLLGDSALYLCASSLLASGSSRQFFGPGTRLTVL.

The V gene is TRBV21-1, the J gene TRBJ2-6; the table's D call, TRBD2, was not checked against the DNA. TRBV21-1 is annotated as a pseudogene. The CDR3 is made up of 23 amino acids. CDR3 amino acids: CASSAPDPGLAGGHFPGANVLTF. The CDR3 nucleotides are TGTGCCAGCAGCGCTCCCGATCCGGGACTAGCGGGAGGGCACTTTCCTGGGGCCAACGTCCTGACTTTC.

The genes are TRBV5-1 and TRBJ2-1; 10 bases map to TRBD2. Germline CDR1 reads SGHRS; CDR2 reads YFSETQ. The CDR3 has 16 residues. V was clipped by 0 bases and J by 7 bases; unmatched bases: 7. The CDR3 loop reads CASSLVLAGAGNEQFF. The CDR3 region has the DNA TGCGCCAGCAGCTTGGTTCTAGCGGGAGCTGGTAATGAGCAGTTCTTC.

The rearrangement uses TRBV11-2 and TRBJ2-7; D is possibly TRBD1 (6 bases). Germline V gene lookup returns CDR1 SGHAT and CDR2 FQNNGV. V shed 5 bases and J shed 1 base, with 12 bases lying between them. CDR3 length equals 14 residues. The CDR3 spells CASSPGTLSYEQYF. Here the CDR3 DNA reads TGTGCCAGCAGCCCCGGGACACTTTCCTACGAGCAGTACTTC.

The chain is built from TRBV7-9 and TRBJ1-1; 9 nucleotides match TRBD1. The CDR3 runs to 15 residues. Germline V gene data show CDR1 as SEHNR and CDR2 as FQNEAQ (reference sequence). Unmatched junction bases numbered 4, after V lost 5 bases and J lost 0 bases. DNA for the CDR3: TGTGCCAGCAGCACAGGGGGCGGCGTGAACACTGAAGCTTTCTTT. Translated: CASSTGGGVNTEAFF.

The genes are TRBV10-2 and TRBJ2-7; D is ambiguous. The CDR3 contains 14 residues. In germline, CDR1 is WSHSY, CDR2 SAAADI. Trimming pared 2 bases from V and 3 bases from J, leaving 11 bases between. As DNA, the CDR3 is TGCGCCAGCAGTGAGGGCAGTCGCTTCTACGAGCAGTACTTC. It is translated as CASSEGSRFYEQYF.

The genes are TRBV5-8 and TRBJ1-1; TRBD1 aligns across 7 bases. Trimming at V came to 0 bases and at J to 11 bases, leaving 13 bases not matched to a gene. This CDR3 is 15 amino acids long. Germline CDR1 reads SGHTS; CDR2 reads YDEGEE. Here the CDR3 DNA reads TGTGCCAGCAGCTTGGAAATGCTACAGGGGAGAGAGGCTTTCTTT. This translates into CASSLEMLQGREAFF.

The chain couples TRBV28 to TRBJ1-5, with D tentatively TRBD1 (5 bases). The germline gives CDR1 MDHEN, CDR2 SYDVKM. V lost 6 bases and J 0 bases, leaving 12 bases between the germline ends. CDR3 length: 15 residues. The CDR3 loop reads CASSFVGASNQPQHF. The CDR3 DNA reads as TGTGCCAGCAGCTTCGTAGGGGCTAGCAATCAGCCCCAGCATTTT.

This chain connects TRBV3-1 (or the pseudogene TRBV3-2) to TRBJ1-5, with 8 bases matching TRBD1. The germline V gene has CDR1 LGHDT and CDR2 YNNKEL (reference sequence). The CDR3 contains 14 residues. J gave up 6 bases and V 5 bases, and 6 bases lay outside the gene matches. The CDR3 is CASSADREGQPQHF. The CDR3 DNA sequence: TGTGCCAGCAGCGCGGACAGGGAGGGTCAGCCCCAGCATTTT.

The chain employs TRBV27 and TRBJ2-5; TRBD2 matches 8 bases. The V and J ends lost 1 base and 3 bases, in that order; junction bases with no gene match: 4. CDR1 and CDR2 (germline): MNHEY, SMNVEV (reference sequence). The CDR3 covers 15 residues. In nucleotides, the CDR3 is TGTGCCAGCAGTTTATTCCGGGGGGGAAAAGAGACCCAGTACTTC. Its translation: CASSLFRGGKETQYF.

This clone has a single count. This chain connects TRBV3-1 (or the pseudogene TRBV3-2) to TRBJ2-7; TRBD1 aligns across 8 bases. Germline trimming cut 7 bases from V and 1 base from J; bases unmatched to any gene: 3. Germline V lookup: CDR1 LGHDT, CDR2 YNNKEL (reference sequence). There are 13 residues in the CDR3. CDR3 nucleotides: TGTGCCAGCACCCGGACAGGGTCCTACGAGCAGTACTTC. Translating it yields CASTRTGSYEQYF.

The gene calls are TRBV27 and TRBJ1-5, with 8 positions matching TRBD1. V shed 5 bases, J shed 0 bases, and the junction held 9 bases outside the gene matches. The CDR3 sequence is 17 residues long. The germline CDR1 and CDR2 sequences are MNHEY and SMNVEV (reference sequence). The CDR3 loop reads CASSDFDRGGSNQPQHF. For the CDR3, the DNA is TGTGCCAGCAGTGACTTTGACAGGGGTGGTAGCAATCAGCCCCAGCATTTT.

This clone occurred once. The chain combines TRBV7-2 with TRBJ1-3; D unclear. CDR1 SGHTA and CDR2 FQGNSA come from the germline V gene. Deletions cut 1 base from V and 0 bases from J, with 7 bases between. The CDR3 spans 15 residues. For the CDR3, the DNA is TGTGCCAGCAGCTTAGGTTCAGTCTCTGGAAACACCATATATTTT. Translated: CASSLGSVSGNTIYF.

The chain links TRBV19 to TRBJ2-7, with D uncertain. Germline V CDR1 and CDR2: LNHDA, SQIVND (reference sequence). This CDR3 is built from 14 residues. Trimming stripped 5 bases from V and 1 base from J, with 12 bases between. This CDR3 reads CASSFRHNSYEQYF. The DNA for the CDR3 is TGTGCCAGTAGTTTTAGACACAATTCCTACGAGCAGTACTTC.

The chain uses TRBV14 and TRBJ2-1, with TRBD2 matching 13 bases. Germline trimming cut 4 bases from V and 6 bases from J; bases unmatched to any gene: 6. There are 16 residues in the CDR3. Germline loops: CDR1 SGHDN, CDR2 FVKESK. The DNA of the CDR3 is TGTGCCAGCAGCCCAGTTTGGACTAGCGGGAGCAATGAGCAGTTCTTC. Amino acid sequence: CASSPVWTSGSNEQFF.

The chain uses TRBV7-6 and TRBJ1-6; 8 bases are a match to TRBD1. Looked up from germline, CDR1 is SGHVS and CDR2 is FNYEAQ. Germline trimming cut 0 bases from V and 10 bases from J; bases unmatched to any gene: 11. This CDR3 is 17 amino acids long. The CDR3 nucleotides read TGTGCCAGCAGCTTAGCGATTTTCCAGGGGGCATTATCACCCCTCCACTTT. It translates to CASSLAIFQGALSPLHF.

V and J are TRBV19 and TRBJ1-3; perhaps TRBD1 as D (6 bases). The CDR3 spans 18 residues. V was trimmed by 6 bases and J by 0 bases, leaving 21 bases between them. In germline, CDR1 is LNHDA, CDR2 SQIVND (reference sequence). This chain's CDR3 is CASRRETGGGSSGNTIYF. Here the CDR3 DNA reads TGTGCCAGTAGACGCGAGACAGGTGGGGGAAGCTCTGGAAACACCATATATTTT.

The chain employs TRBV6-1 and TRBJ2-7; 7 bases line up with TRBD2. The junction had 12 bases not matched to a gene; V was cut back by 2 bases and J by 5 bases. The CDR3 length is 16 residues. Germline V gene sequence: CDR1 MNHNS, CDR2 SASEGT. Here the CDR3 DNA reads TGTGCCAGCAGTGAATTTGACCTCTCCGGGAGGCACGAGCAGTACTTC. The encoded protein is CASSEFDLSGRHEQYF.

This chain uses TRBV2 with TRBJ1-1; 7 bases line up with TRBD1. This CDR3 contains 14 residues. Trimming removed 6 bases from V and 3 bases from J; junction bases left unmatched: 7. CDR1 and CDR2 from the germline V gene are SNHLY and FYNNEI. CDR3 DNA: TGTGCCAGCAGGGAAACAGGGGTCTACACTGAAGCTTTCTTT. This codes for CASRETGVYTEAFF.

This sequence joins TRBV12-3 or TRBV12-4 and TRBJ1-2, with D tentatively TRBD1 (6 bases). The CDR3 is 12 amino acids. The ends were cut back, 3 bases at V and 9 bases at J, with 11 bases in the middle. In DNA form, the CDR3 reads TGTGCCAGCAGTTTTTTCCAGGGGAGCTACACCTTC. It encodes CASSFFQGSYTF.

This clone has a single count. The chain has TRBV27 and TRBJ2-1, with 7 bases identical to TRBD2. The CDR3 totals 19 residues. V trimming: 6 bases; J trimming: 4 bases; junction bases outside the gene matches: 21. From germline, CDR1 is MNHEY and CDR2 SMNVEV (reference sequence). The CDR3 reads CASSRKLPGSSGNYNEQFF. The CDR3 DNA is TGTGCCAGCAGCCGAAAATTACCGGGATCCAGCGGGAATTACAATGAGCAGTTCTTC.

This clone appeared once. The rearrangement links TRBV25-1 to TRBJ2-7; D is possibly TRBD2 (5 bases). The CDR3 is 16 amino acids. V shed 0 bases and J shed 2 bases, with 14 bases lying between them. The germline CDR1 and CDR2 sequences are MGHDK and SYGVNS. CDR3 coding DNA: TGTGCCAGCAGTGAATATAAAGAGCCCGGGACCTACGAGCAGTACTTC. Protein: CASSEYKEPGTYEQYF.

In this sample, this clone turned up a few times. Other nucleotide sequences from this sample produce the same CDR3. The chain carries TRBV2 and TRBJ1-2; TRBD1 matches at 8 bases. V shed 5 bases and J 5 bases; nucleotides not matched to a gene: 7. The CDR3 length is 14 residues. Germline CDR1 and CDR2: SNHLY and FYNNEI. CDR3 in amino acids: CASSLQGAGYGYTF. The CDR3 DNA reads TGTGCCAGCAGTCTTCAGGGGGCGGGGTATGGCTACACCTTC.

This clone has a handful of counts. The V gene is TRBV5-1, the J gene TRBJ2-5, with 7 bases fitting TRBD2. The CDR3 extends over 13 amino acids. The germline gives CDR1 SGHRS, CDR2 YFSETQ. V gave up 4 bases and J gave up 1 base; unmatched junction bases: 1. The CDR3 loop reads CASSASGQETQYF. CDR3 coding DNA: TGCGCCAGCAGCGCTAGCGGCCAAGAGACCCAGTACTTC.

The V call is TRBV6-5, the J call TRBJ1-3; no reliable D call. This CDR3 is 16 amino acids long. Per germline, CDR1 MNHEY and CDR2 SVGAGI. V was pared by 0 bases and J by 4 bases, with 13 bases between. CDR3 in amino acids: CASSYSLSARGNTIYF. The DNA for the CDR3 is TGTGCCAGCAGTTACTCCCTCAGCGCTAGGGGAAACACCATATATTTT.

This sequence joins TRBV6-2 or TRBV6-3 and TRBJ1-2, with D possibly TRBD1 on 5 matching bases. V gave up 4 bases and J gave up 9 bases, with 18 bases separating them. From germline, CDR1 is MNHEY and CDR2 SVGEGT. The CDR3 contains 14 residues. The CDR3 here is CASSLSQAAKSYTF. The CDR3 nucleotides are TGTGCCAGCAGTTTGTCACAGGCCGCTAAAAGCTACACCTTC.

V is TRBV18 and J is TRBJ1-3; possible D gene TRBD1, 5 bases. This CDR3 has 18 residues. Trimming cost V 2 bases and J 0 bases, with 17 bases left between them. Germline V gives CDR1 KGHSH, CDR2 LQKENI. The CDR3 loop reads CASSPDTGTRSSGNTIYF. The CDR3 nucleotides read TGTGCCAGCTCACCAGACACCGGGACTAGGAGCTCTGGAAACACCATATATTTT.